This T cell receptor beta chain is drawn from a study of regulatory dendritic cells for organ transplantation. For this clone: Antigen unknown.

Sequencing used immunoSEQ multiplex PCR; TCRdb keeps in-frame clones, though not all of them. This sample has fewer than 5,000 clones, with over 55% found just once. The V segment lost 5 bases and the J segment 8 bases; nucleotides outside the gene matches: 10. From germline, CDR1 is LNHDA and CDR2 SQIVND (reference sequence). The CDR3 totals 14 residues. Sorted subsets were CFSE-labeled and cultured four to six days with allogeneic dendritic cells. Memory T cells were CD45RO+, naive were CD45RA+, sorted by FACS. The receptor was derived from a human donor in good health. Sequencing used memory CD8+ T cells from blood cultured with dendritic cells. As for subset: CD45RO+ memory T cells. The chain links TRBV19 to TRBJ1-1; TRBD1 aligns across 8 bases. The CDR3 region is CASSFFGTGNEAFF. The DNA for the CDR3 is TGTGCCAGTAGTTTTTTCGGGACAGGCAACGAAGCTTTCTTT.